This T cell receptor (beta chain) was recorded in a study of identical twins (TCRdb year 2016). About the full investigation: The study deep-sequenced TCR alpha and beta repertoires from monozygotic twins, unrelated adults of various ages and cord blood to test whether fetal clonotypes persist. To rule out contamination, replicate twin experiments were performed at different times with different library preparation protocols. The paper as a whole reports these results and caveats: In monozygotic twins, recombination models systematically underestimated out-of-frame TCR alpha sharing, but the models matched the sharing seen between unrelated individuals. In beta out-of-frame sequences, excess twin sharing was weaker, because having fewer shared sequences lowered the signal-to-noise ratio. Zero-insertion analyses could be partly confounded by invariant T cells such as MAIT and iNKT, though diverse VJ usage argued against such confounding for most clonotypes. Fewer insertions were carried by abundant cord blood beta clonotypes, a similar but weaker trend appeared in young adult naive repertoires, and no such trend appeared in memory repertoires. Compared with coincidental sharing between unrelated individuals, out-of-frame TCR alpha sequences shared between twins showed an excess of sequences with low generation probability. Because the same donors could not be followed over many years, conclusions were based on cross-sectional statistical analysis.

V is pared back by 4 bases and J by 5 bases, with 11 bases lying between the germline termini. The germline V gene yields SGHRS for CDR1 and YFSETQ for CDR2. There are 13 amino acids in the CDR3, from cysteine to phenylalanine inclusive. Only the CDR3 portion is preserved as DNA: 39 bases, with reading frame beginning at the first base. This clonotype was counted many times. Which antigen it targets is not known. Base qualities are not recorded, but no much larger clone differs from it by a single base. Library preparation was by 5' RACE. Sequencing used an Illumina HiSeq 2000. A universal primer binding site was introduced by template switching, and a unique molecular identifier was present in the final cDNA, enabling accurate counting of TCR cDNA molecules. First-strand cDNA for TCR alpha and beta chains was synthesized from specific primers in the conserved constant-segment region. To control for contamination, every cDNA library carried two barcodes: a SMART-Mk sample barcode plus Illumina barcodes. TruSeq adapter sequences and Illumina sample barcodes were added in two successive PCR steps. The TCR alpha and beta cDNA libraries were sequenced on the Illumina HiSeq platform using custom primers. On the authors' methods: MiGEC was used to process raw reads and extract unique molecular identifiers, and MiXCR was used to find CDR3 positions. Recombination models were inferred per individual with the repgenHMM and IGoR tools using an EM algorithm. Shared clonotypes were analyzed with the tcR package in R, and sharing was normalized by the product of cloneset sizes. To study raw recombination free of thymic and clonal selection effects, out-of-frame nonproductive sequences were analyzed. The raw public reads went through TCRdb reprocessing: fastp at Q25, MiXCR clone calling, in-frame beta chains kept. Each entry merges the rows of one CDR3 protein and shows their most common DNA and genes. TCRdb's processing, not the study's, gives the V and J calls here. The sample table holds fewer than 550,000 distinct CDR3 sequences, of which 13% to 15% were seen once. Approximately 1% of the sample belongs to the ten largest clones.

All donors were healthy Caucasians. The twin cohort comprised three pairs of female monozygotic twins, all aged roughly 18 to 29 years. Positive isolation kits from Invitrogen were used to isolate CD4+ and CD8+ T cell populations. This sample was also put to use in a study of yellow fever vaccine responses in identical twins. Drawing on the second study: The authors reported that the T cell response to vaccination in identical twins appeared partly convergent and partly personalized. Focusing on identical twins, the study followed the T cell clones that responded to the vaccine, and did so with precision.

The clonotype originates from a woman between 18 and 29 years old in good health. Sample: CD4+ T cells sorted from blood. The rearrangement combines TRBV5-1 with TRBJ2-3; too little of a D gene remains to name it. The base sequence is TGCGCCAGCAGCGCGGATATGCGAGATACGCAGTATTTT. This yields the protein CASSADMRDTQYF.